The entry below describes one T cell receptor beta chain. Antigen unknown. The data stem from a study of OX40 agonist ivuxolimab in advanced cancers. Whole-study context: Ivuxolimab, which is an agonistic anti-OX40 (CD134) antibody, was administered to the patients. Dose-escalation patients had hepatocellular carcinoma, melanoma, renal cell or head and neck cancer.

Study observations and caveats: Some of the nonresponding patients also showed low levels of normalized T-cell clonal expansion.

V dropped 0 bases and J dropped 1 base, with 7 bases sitting between them. The germline V gene encodes CDR1 SGHDT and CDR2 YYEEEE. The CDR3 spans 14 residues. Here immunoSEQ multiplex PCR was the method, and the copy in TCRdb shows in-frame clones only, minus some. The sample has tens of thousands of clones; approximately 86% are singletons. The chain has TRBV5-6 and TRBJ2-5; D ambiguous. The sequenced sample was CD4+ or CD8+ T cells sorted from blood, obtained in a trial of the OX40 agonist ivuxolimab. The source is an adult with an advanced solid tumor such as melanoma, head and neck, liver or kidney cancer. The CDR3 region is CASSLDYSQETQYF. In DNA, the CDR3 is TGTGCCAGCAGCTTGGATTACAGCCAAGAGACCCAGTACTTC. Full variable domain (remainder filled in from reference TRBV5-6 and TRBJ2-5): DAGVTQSPTHLIKTRGQQVTLRCSPKSGHDTVSWYQQALGQGPQFIFQYYEEEERQRGNFPDRFSGHQFPNYSSELNVNALLLGDSALYLCASSLDYSQETQYFGPGTRLLVL.